The 19 T cell receptor beta chains below come from one sample, sequenced in a study of technical replicates of blood from a handful of donors. The method was immunoSEQ multiplex PCR; TCRdb's version includes in-frame clones alone and lacks a portion of them. The sample has tens of thousands of clones, roughly 89% seen once. Sequenced material: PBMCs. The source of these receptors is a human donor in good health. Some clones in this sample may be carry-over from other donors' samples.

This rearrangement joins TRBV19 to TRBJ2-5; possible D gene TRBD2, 6 bases. V was pared by 5 bases and J by 1 base, with 11 bases between. Germline loops: CDR1 LNHDA, CDR2 SQIVND (reference sequence). The CDR3 has 14 amino acids. The CDR3 DNA reads as TGTGCCAGTAGTGGAGGCGGGATCCAAGAGACCCAGTACTTC. Translating gives CASSGGGIQETQYF.

The chain uses TRBV19 and TRBJ2-7; D is possibly TRBD1 (6 bases). The CDR3 runs 14 residues. Trimming stripped 4 bases from V and 2 bases from J, with 12 bases between. Germline V gene lookup returns CDR1 LNHDA and CDR2 SQIVND (reference sequence). CDR3 sequence (DNA): TGTGCCAGTAGTACGTGGGACAAAACCTACGAGCAGTACTTC. Its translation: CASSTWDKTYEQYF.

The chain combines TRBV6-5 with TRBJ1-1; tentatively, D is TRBD1 (5 bases). This CDR3 region has 15 residues. Germline assignment: CDR1 MNHEY and CDR2 SVGAGI. Trimming stripped 0 bases from V and 1 base from J, with 9 bases between. Here the CDR3 reads CASSYSWQGNTEAFF. CDR3 in DNA: TGTGCCAGCAGTTACTCGTGGCAGGGGAACACTGAAGCTTTCTTT.

This clone was counted between two and nine times. The rearrangement uses TRBV6-5 and TRBJ1-2; possible D gene TRBD1, 5 bases. Germline assignment: CDR1 MNHEY and CDR2 SVGAGI. The length of the CDR3 is 13 residues. V lost 8 bases and J lost 4, with 14 bases in between. CDR3 sequence: CASAPPQGYGYTF. CDR3 sequence (DNA): TGTGCCAGCGCCCCCCCTCAGGGCTATGGCTACACCTTC.

The chain carries TRBV20-1 and TRBJ1-2; the match to TRBD1 covers 8 bases. The CDR3 is made up of 11 amino acids. Per the germline V gene, CDR1 is DFQATT and CDR2 is SNEGSKA (reference sequence). Unmatched junction bases numbered 6, after V lost 5 bases and J lost 10 bases. The CDR3: CSAAGTGDYTF. The CDR3, as DNA: TGCAGTGCTGCCGGGACAGGTGACTACACCTTC.

CDR3 residues: CASSAQGNTEAFF. The CDR3 region has the DNA TGTGCCAGCAGCGCACAGGGGAACACTGAAGCTTTCTTT. This chain joins TRBV7-8 and TRBJ1-1; weak D call: TRBD1 (6 bases). This CDR3 has 13 amino acids. Germline loops: CDR1 SGHVS, CDR2 FQNEAQ. Trimming took 5 bases from V and 1 from J, leaving 8 bases between them.

The J gene is TRBJ2-4, the V gene TRBV6-5, with D perhaps matching TRBD1 (7 bases). The CDR3 contains 11 residues. Trimming left V 7 bases short and J 10 bases short, with 11 bases between. CDR1 and CDR2 (germline): MNHEY, SVGAGI. In nucleotides, the CDR3 is TGTGCCAGCACCCCAGGGGGGATTCAGTACTTC. It is translated as CASTPGGIQYF.

The genes are TRBV19 and TRBJ1-5; no reliable D call. V dropped 6 bases and J dropped 7 bases, with 13 bases sitting between them. The germline V gene has CDR1 LNHDA and CDR2 SQIVND (reference sequence). This CDR3 spans 13 amino acids. CDR3 in DNA: TGTGCCAGTAGCATACCCGCCGGGCAGCCCCAGCATTTT. Translated: CASSIPAGQPQHF.

The J gene is TRBJ2-1, the V gene TRBV5-1; D unclear. The CDR3 spans 13 residues. Germline lookup yields CDR1 SGHRS and CDR2 YFSETQ. V lost 2 bases and J lost 4, with 7 bases in between. Here the CDR3 reads CASSFNAYNEQFF. CDR3 nucleotide sequence: TGCGCCAGCAGCTTCAACGCGTACAATGAGCAGTTCTTC.

V usage is TRBV7-9 and J usage is TRBJ1-1; 8 positions agree with TRBD1. Germline CDR1 SEHNR, CDR2 FQNEAQ (reference sequence). V dropped 5 bases and J dropped 1; count of bases not matched to a gene: 12. There are 17 residues in the CDR3. The CDR3 bases are TGTGCCAGCAGCATAAAGACAGGGGTCATCGGGAACACTGAAGCTTTCTTT. Its translation is CASSIKTGVIGNTEAFF. Drawing the rest from reference TRBV7-9 and TRBJ1-1, the complete variable domain is DTGVSQNPRHKITKRGQNVTFRCDPISEHNRLYWYRQTLGQGPEFLTYFQNEAQLEKSRLLSDRFSAERPKGSFSTLEIQRTEQGDSAMYLCASSIKTGVIGNTEAFFGQGTRLTVV.

This clone was found a few times. The CDR3 loop is CASSPVGGNTEAFF. For the CDR3, the DNA is TGTGCCAGCAGCCCCGTGGGGGGAAACACTGAAGCTTTCTTT. The chain couples TRBV7-2 to TRBJ1-1; TRBD1 is a possible D gene (5 bases). The CDR3 extends over 14 amino acids. Deletions cut 5 bases from V and 2 bases from J, with 12 bases between. From germline, CDR1 is SGHTA and CDR2 FQGNSA.

This clone was observed once. V is TRBV9 and J is TRBJ1-5, with 8 bases that match TRBD1. This CDR3 region has 14 residues. Trimming took 0 bases from V and 7 from J; bases not matched to a gene: 3. CDR1 SGDLS and CDR2 YYNGEE come from the germline V gene. For the CDR3, the DNA is TGTGCCAGCAGCGTAGGAACAGGGGGACAGCCCCAGCATTTT. It codes for CASSVGTGGQPQHF.

The chain carries TRBV7-2 and TRBJ2-1, with TRBD2 matching 9 bases. Unmatched junction bases numbered 7, after V lost 1 base and J lost 3 bases. Germline lookup yields CDR1 SGHTA and CDR2 FQGNSA. This CDR3 contains 17 residues. In DNA form, the CDR3 reads TGTGCCAGCAGCTTAGGGCCTAGCGGGGATTTCTACAATGAGCAGTTCTTC. Its translation: CASSLGPSGDFYNEQFF.

The V call is TRBV5-5, the J call TRBJ1-2; D not certain. CDR3 length: 14 amino acids. The V and J ends lost 1 base and 0 bases respectively, with 7 bases between them. Germline CDR1 reads SGHKS; CDR2 reads YYEKEE (reference sequence). The CDR3 nucleotides read TGTGCCAGCAGCTTGCGGGAGACTAACTATGGCTACACCTTC. Its protein is CASSLRETNYGYTF.

The V and J genes are TRBV30 and TRBJ1-1, with 9 bases lining up with TRBD1. Germline assignment: CDR1 GTSNPN and CDR2 SVGIG (reference sequence). The CDR3 runs 14 residues. The trim removed 3 bases at V and 11 bases at J, leaving 13 bases unmatched. Here the CDR3 DNA reads TGTGCCTGGAGCGAACCGGGACAGGGAGAACGCGCTTTCTTT. This sequence encodes CAWSEPGQGERAFF. The complete variable domain, with remaining parts taken from reference TRBV30 and TRBJ1-1, reads SQTIHQWPATLVQPVGSPLSLECTVEGTSNPNLYWYRQAAGRGLQLLFYSVGIGQISSEVPQNLSASRPQDRQFILSSKKLLLSDSGFYLCAWSEPGQGERAFFGQGTRLTVV.

The chain joins TRBV9 to TRBJ2-2; 9 bases agree with TRBD1. The CDR3 spans 16 residues. After removal of 4 bases from V and 2 bases from J, the junction contained 6 bases not matched to a gene. CDR1 and CDR2 (germline): SGDLS, YYNGEE. The CDR3 loop is CASSPQGQGNTGELFF. For the CDR3, the DNA is TGTGCCAGCAGCCCCCAGGGACAGGGTAACACCGGGGAGCTGTTTTTT.

V is TRBV28 and J is TRBJ1-2; 9 nucleotides align to TRBD1. With V trimmed by 11 bases and J by 2 bases, 3 bases remained unmatched. Germline V gene sequence: CDR1 MDHEN, CDR2 SYDVKM. This CDR3 spans 12 amino acids. The CDR3, as DNA: TGTGCCGGCGGACAGGGGAACTATGGCTACACCTTC. Amino acid sequence: CAGGQGNYGYTF.

The rearrangement uses TRBV7-9 and TRBJ1-4; perhaps TRBD1 as D (6 bases). V was shortened by 4 bases and J by 0 bases, with 9 bases between the two germline ends. CDR1 SEHNR and CDR2 FQNEAQ come from the germline V gene (reference sequence). The CDR3 covers 15 residues. CDR3 amino acids: CASSSRGSTNEKLFF. The DNA for the CDR3 is TGTGCCAGCAGCTCTAGGGGGTCAACTAATGAAAAACTGTTTTTT.

This chain joins TRBV14 and TRBJ1-6; D possibly corresponds to TRBD1 (5 bases). Trimming pared 5 bases from V and 8 bases from J, leaving 13 bases between. CDR1 and CDR2 (germline): SGHDN, FVKESK. The CDR3 covers 14 residues. CDR3 coding DNA: TGTGCCAGCAGCTTTCGGGACTCCTATTCACCCCTCCACTTT. It yields the protein CASSFRDSYSPLHF.